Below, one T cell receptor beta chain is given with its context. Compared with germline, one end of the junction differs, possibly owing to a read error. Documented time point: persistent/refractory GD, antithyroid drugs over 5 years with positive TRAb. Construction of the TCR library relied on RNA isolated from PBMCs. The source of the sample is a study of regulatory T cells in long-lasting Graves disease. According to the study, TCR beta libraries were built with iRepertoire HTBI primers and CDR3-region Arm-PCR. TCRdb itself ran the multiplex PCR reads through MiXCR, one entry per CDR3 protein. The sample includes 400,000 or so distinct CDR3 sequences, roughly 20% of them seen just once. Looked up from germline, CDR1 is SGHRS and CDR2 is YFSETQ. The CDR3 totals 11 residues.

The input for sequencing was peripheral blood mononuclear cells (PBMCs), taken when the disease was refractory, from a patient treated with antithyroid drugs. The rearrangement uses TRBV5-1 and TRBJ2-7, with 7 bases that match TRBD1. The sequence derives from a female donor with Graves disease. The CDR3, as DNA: TGCGCCAGCAGCGATCGGACAGGCCACCGCTTC. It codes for CASSDRTGHRF.